What follows is one T cell receptor (beta chain) and its context. Its matching antigen is unknown. The data originate from a study of beta chain features in type 1 diabetes. Whole-study findings and limits: Shorter TCRB CDR3s, moderately but significantly so, were found in Type 1 diabetes patients in all four CD4+ subsets.

Since all of the isolated RNA was reverse transcribed, expressed TCRB transcripts were what got sequenced. Reads from naive, central memory and regulatory T cell samples averaged around 3.5 million. TCRdb keeps only in-frame clones here, not all; method: immunoSEQ multiplex PCR. The repertoire holds 100,000 to 150,000 clones, with roughly 17% as singletons. This receptor was obtained from a man younger than 35 with type 1 diabetes. The specimen was central memory CD4+ T cells from blood.

CDR3 residues: CSVVLSETQYF. The CDR3 DNA reads as TGCAGCGTTGTCCTCTCAGAGACCCAGTACTTC. The rearrangement uses TRBV29-1 and TRBJ2-5; D is unclear. The CDR3 extends over 11 amino acids. CDR1 and CDR2 from the germline V gene are SQVTM and ANQGSEA. With 4 bases removed from V and 4 bases from J, the gap between germline ends came to 7 bases.